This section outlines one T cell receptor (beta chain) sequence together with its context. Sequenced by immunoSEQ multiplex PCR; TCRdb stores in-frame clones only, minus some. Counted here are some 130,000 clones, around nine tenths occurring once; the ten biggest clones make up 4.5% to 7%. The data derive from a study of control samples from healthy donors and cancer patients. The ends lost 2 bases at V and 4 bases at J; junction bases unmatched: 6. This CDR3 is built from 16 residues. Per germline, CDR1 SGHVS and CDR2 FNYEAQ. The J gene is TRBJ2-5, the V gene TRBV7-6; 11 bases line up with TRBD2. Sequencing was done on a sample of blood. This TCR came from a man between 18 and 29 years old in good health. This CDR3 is CASSLMLAGGGETQYF. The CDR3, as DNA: TGTGCCAGCAGCTTAATGCTAGCGGGGGGTGGAGAGACCCAGTACTTC.